Shown below are 22 T cell receptor beta chains from a single sample sequenced in a study of long-term antiretroviral therapy in people with HIV. At the survey level, the v3.0 immunoSEQ assay was run. Assay used: immunoSEQ multiplex PCR; TCRdb lists only in-frame clones, some missing. Of tens of thousands of clones in the sample, 88% were seen once. The starting material was unsorted PBMCs, obtained almost 4.6 years after starting antiretroviral therapy. The receptors shown here come from a man aged 25-45 years with HIV.

V usage is TRBV10-3 and J usage is TRBJ1-4; D not resolved. Per the germline V gene, CDR1 is ENHRY and CDR2 is SYGVKD. V lost 10 bases and J 8 bases, leaving 11 bases between the germline ends. The length of the CDR3 is 11 residues. Here the CDR3 reads CATGGNEKLFF. The CDR3 bases are TGTGCCACCGGAGGGAACGAAAAACTGTTTTTT.

The chain combines TRBV4-3 with TRBJ2-7; D is uncertain. The V and J ends lost 5 bases and 0 bases respectively, with 20 bases between them. In germline, CDR1 is LGHNA, CDR2 YSLEER. The CDR3 runs to 17 residues. The CDR3 coding sequence is TGCGCCAGCAGCACACCCCCAGGTCACCAACGCTCCTACGAGCAGTACTTC. Translating it yields CASSTPPGHQRSYEQYF.

The J gene is TRBJ1-4, the V gene TRBV19, with TRBD1 as a possible D gene (6 bases). CDR3 length equals 15 residues. The germline V gene has CDR1 LNHDA and CDR2 SQIVND (reference sequence). Trimming left V 3 bases short and J 8 bases short, with 16 bases between. The CDR3 is CASSIDGTLPEKLFF. In nucleotides, the CDR3 is TGTGCCAGTAGTATTGACGGGACATTGCCCGAAAAACTGTTTTTT.

The chain employs TRBV5-5 and TRBJ1-5, with a tentative D call TRBD1 (6 bases). This CDR3 contains 15 residues. Germline V CDR1 and CDR2: SGHKS, YYEKEE (reference sequence). The ends were cut back, 4 bases at V and 0 bases at J, with 11 bases in the middle. CDR3 protein: CASSAQGNSNQPQHF. CDR3 nucleotide sequence: TGTGCCAGCAGCGCACAGGGAAATAGCAATCAGCCCCAGCATTTT.

This clone appeared a single time. This chain uses TRBV9 with TRBJ2-6; TRBD2 matches 7 bases. The V gene's germline CDR1 is SGDLS and CDR2 YYNGEE. The CDR3 covers 17 residues. The J segment lost 3 bases and the V segment lost 3 bases, leaving 9 bases of the junction unmatched. Written as DNA, the CDR3 is TGTGCCAGCAGCGCTGGACTAGATGTGCGTGGGGCCAACGTCCTGACTTTC. This sequence encodes CASSAGLDVRGANVLTF. Combining the CDR3 with reference TRBV9 and TRBJ2-6 gives the whole variable domain DSGVTQTPKHLITATGQRVTLRCSPRSGDLSVYWYQQSLDQGLQFLIQYYNGEERAKGNILERFSAQQFPDLHSELNLSSLELGDSALYFCASSAGLDVRGANVLTFGAGSRLTVL.

The V and J genes are TRBV7-9 and TRBJ1-1; D remains ambiguous. This CDR3 spans 12 amino acids. Per the germline V gene, CDR1 is SEHNR and CDR2 is FQNEAQ (reference sequence). Trimming took off 1 base at V and 1 base at J, with 1 base between the two ends. CDR3 residues: CASSLENTEAFF. The CDR3 DNA is TGTGCCAGCAGCTTAGAGAACACTGAAGCTTTCTTT.

Details on this clone: Mismatch with germline at one junction end may stem from a read error. V gene TRBV7-7 combines with J gene TRBJ2-5; possible D gene TRBD1, 8 bases. CDR1 and CDR2 from the germline V gene are SSHAT and FNYEAQ (reference sequence). The CDR3 extends over 17 amino acids. The CDR3 DNA sequence: TGTGCTAGCAGCGCGATGGGGGGGAGACAGGGGCGAGAGACCCAGTACTTC. Amino acid sequence: CASSAMGGRQGRETQYF.

The V gene is TRBV9, the J gene TRBJ1-2, with D possibly matching TRBD1 (5 bases). Trimming removed 0 bases at V and 3 bases at J, with 6 bases between. The CDR3 extends over 13 amino acids. Looked up from germline, CDR1 is SGDLS and CDR2 is YYNGEE. In DNA form, the CDR3 reads TGTGCCAGCAGCGTAGAACAGGACTATGGCTACACCTTC. Translated: CASSVEQDYGYTF.

This chain connects TRBV18 to TRBJ2-3; D unresolved. There are 13 residues in the CDR3. Germline values: CDR1 KGHSH, CDR2 LQKENI. Trimming removed 6 bases from V and 0 bases from J, with 7 bases in between. Written as DNA, the CDR3 is TGTGCCAGCTCGCAATACAGCACAGATACGCAGTATTTT. This gives the protein CASSQYSTDTQYF. The complete variable domain, with remaining parts taken from reference TRBV18 and TRBJ2-3, reads NAGVMQNPRHLVRRRGQEARLRCSPMKGHSHVYWYRQLPEEGLKFMVYLQKENIIDESGMPKERFSAEFPKEGPSILRIQQVVRGDSAAYFCASSQYSTDTQYFGPGTRLTVL.

The chain has TRBV11-3 and TRBJ2-3; D is possibly TRBD2 (6 bases). V dropped 5 bases and J dropped 2 bases, with 14 bases sitting between them. Per germline, CDR1 SGHNT and CDR2 YENEEA. CDR3 size: 15 residues. The CDR3 DNA reads TGTGCCAGCAGCCCTGGGACTCGACACACAGATACGCAGTATTTT. This gives the protein CASSPGTRHTDTQYF. Using reference TRBV11-3 and TRBJ2-3 for the parts outside the CDR3, the full variable domain is EAGVVQSPRYKIIEKKQPVAFWCNPISGHNTLYWYLQNLGQGPELLIRYENEEAVDDSQLPKDRFSAERLKGVDSTLKIQPAELGDSAVYLCASSPGTRHTDTQYFGPGTRLTVL.

Here the CDR3 reads CASSFRGITGELFF. DNA for the CDR3: TGTGCCAGCAGTTTTCGGGGTATCACCGGGGAGCTGTTTTTT. This rearrangement joins TRBV28 to TRBJ2-2; tentatively, D is TRBD2 (5 bases). V was trimmed by 3 bases and J by 4 bases, leaving 9 bases between them. The V gene's germline CDR1 is MDHEN and CDR2 SYDVKM. The CDR3 has 14 amino acids.

The chain uses TRBV15 and TRBJ1-1, with D maybe TRBD1 (6 bases). Deletions cut 4 bases from V and 1 base from J, with 13 bases between. The CDR3 contains 15 residues. CDR1 and CDR2 (germline): LNHNV, YYDKDF (reference sequence). This CDR3 reads CATSTGGGGNTEAFF. The CDR3 DNA sequence: TGTGCCACCAGCACGGGGGGAGGGGGGAACACTGAAGCTTTCTTT.

This clone has only a few counts. The gene calls are TRBV5-5 and TRBJ1-5, with a tentative D call TRBD1 (5 bases). The V and J ends lost 4 bases and 4 bases respectively, with 15 bases between them. The CDR3 spans 15 residues. CDR1 and CDR2 (germline): SGHKS, YYEKEE (reference sequence). The CDR3 loop reads CASSAEGRRNQPQHF. CDR3 nucleotide sequence: TGTGCCAGCAGCGCCGAGGGACGGAGGAATCAGCCCCAGCATTTT.

The V and J genes are TRBV19 and TRBJ2-7; possibly TRBD1 or TRBD2 for D (5 bases each). The CDR3 runs 15 residues. V lost 7 bases and J 4 bases, leaving 20 bases between the germline ends. Looked up from germline, CDR1 is LNHDA and CDR2 is SQIVND (reference sequence). CDR3 sequence reads: CASNRSRDPSYEQYF. The DNA for the CDR3 is TGTGCCAGTAACCGTTCCCGGGACCCTTCATACGAGCAGTACTTC.

The chain uses TRBV4-1 and TRBJ1-1, with D perhaps matching TRBD1 (5 bases). Trimming stripped 2 bases from V and 1 base from J, with 14 bases between. This CDR3 has 16 amino acids. Germline V lookup: CDR1 MGHRA, CDR2 YSYEKL. The CDR3 reads CASSQQDTGSNTEAFF. CDR3 bases: TGCGCCAGCAGCCAACAGGATACAGGTTCGAACACTGAAGCTTTCTTT.

The V call is TRBV6-1, the J call TRBJ1-4; D gene unclear. This CDR3 is built from 13 residues. V lost 0 bases and J lost 13, with 12 bases in between. Germline-derived CDR1 and CDR2 are MNHNS and SASEGT. The CDR3 bases are TGTGCCAGCAGTGAAGCGGGTCGGGAGAGACTGTTTTTT. Its protein is CASSEAGRERLFF.

This clone occurred once. V and J are TRBV9 and TRBJ2-1, with a possible D match to TRBD2 (6 bases). The germline gives CDR1 SGDLS, CDR2 YYNGEE. V was clipped by 6 bases and J by 10 bases, with 17 bases between them. This CDR3 spans 13 amino acids. As DNA, the CDR3 is TGTGCCAGCACATTCTCGATGGGGGGAGAGCAGTTCTTC. Amino acid sequence: CASTFSMGGEQFF.

The J gene is TRBJ2-7, the V gene TRBV6-1; no firm D call. Germline lookup yields CDR1 MNHNS and CDR2 SASEGT. Trimming pared 3 bases from V and 4 bases from J, leaving 7 bases between. This CDR3 is built from 12 residues. CDR3 nucleotides: TGTGCCAGCAGTGACGGGCCGTACGAGCAGTACTTC. Protein sequence: CASSDGPYEQYF.

The genes are TRBV2 and TRBJ2-7, with 7 bases matching TRBD1. Unmatched junction bases numbered 7, after V lost 2 bases and J lost 0 bases. The CDR3 length is 16 residues. CDR1 is SNHLY and CDR2 is FYNNEI in the germline V gene. The CDR3 is CASSERMGQNSYEQYF. In DNA form, the CDR3 reads TGTGCCAGCAGTGAAAGGATGGGACAGAACTCCTACGAGCAGTACTTC.

The rearrangement joins TRBV4-3 to TRBJ2-7; D uncertain. V was trimmed by 0 bases and J by 5 bases, leaving 8 bases between them. CDR1 and CDR2 (germline): LGHNA, YSLEER. The CDR3 length is 13 residues. The CDR3 reads CASSQDRWDEQYF. The DNA for the CDR3 is TGCGCCAGCAGCCAAGATCGGTGGGACGAGCAGTACTTC.

This clone has only a few counts. CDR3 DNA sequence: TGTGCCAGCAGTCCCGGACTAGCGGGAGCAGATACGCAGTATTTT. Translation gives CASSPGLAGADTQYF. The V call is TRBV7-3, the J call TRBJ2-3; 13 bases agree with TRBD2. V lost 6 bases and J lost 4; bases outside the gene matches: 4. CDR3 length: 15 amino acids. The V gene's germline CDR1 is SGHTA and CDR2 FQGTGA. Looking up the rest from reference TRBV7-3 and TRBJ2-3 gives the full variable domain: GAGVSQTPSNKVTEKGKYVELRCDPISGHTALYWYRQSLGQGPEFLIYFQGTGAADDSGLPNDRFFAVRPEGSVSTLKIQRTERGDSAVYLCASSPGLAGADTQYFGPGTRLTVL.

This chain's CDR3 is CASSPSGTGAARNTEAFF. The CDR3 DNA follows: TGTGCCAGCAGCCCCAGCGGGACAGGGGCCGCCCGTAACACTGAAGCTTTCTTT. The V and J genes are TRBV7-9 and TRBJ1-1, with TRBD1 matching 10 bases. The CDR3 is made up of 18 amino acids. From germline, CDR1 is SEHNR and CDR2 FQNEAQ (reference sequence). Losses at the gene ends were 5 bases for V and 2 bases for J; bases not matched to a gene: 14.